A single sample gave rise to the 7 T cell receptor beta chains below, sequenced in a study of blood T cell repertoires in COVID-19. Only in-frame clones appear in the TCRdb table, and some are missing; sequencing was by immunoSEQ multiplex PCR. This table has 30,000 to 45,000 clones, roughly nine tenths appearing once. Sequenced sample: peripheral blood. These receptors were obtained from a man aged 65 to 79 with acute or convalescent COVID-19.

The V gene is TRBV4-3, the J gene TRBJ1-2; 8 nucleotides line up with TRBD1. Per germline, CDR1 LGHNA and CDR2 YSLEER. The CDR3 has 15 residues. After removal of 1 base from V and 4 bases from J, the junction contained 5 bases not matched to a gene. This CDR3 is CASSQAAGGLYGYTF. The CDR3 DNA sequence: TGCGCCAGCAGCCAAGCGGCAGGGGGCCTCTATGGCTACACCTTC.

This rearrangement joins TRBV11-2 to TRBJ2-3; possible D gene TRBD2, 6 bases. CDR1 SGHAT and CDR2 FQNNGV come from the germline V gene. Trimming pared 2 bases from V and 0 bases from J, leaving 15 bases between. This CDR3 is built from 17 residues. CDR3 residues: CASSLTPSETSTDTQYF. CDR3 sequence (DNA): TGTGCCAGCAGCTTAACCCCTAGCGAGACTAGCACAGATACGCAGTATTTT.

The rearrangement uses TRBV10-3 and TRBJ2-5; possibly TRBD1 for D (6 bases). The V gene lost 6 bases and the J gene lost 1 base, with 9 bases spanning the gap. The CDR3 has 13 amino acids. Germline values: CDR1 ENHRY, CDR2 SYGVKD. In DNA, the CDR3 is TGTGCCATCAGGGAGGACAGCCAAGAGACCCAGTACTTC. Its protein is CAIREDSQETQYF.

V and J are TRBV5-1 and TRBJ2-3; 7 positions match TRBD2. The CDR3 covers 16 residues. The J segment lost 0 bases and the V segment lost 3 bases, leaving 7 bases of the junction unmatched. The germline gives CDR1 SGHRS, CDR2 YFSETQ. CDR3 in amino acids: CASSYTSATSTDTQYF. DNA of the CDR3: TGCGCCAGCAGCTATACTAGCGCCACTAGCACAGATACGCAGTATTTT.

This rearrangement joins TRBV2 to TRBJ2-1, with D possibly matching TRBD1 (6 bases). CDR3 size: 12 residues. With 11 bases removed from V and 5 bases from J, the gap between germline ends came to 13 bases. Germline assignment: CDR1 SNHLY and CDR2 FYNNEI. The CDR3 loop reads CAGQRANNEQFF. DNA of the CDR3: TGTGCCGGACAGCGAGCGAACAATGAGCAGTTCTTC. Variable domain in full (rest from reference TRBV2 and TRBJ2-1): EPEVTQTPSHQVTQMGQEVILRCVPISNHLYFYWYRQILGQKVEFLVSFYNNEISEKSEIFDDQFSVERPDGSNFTLKIRSTKLEDSAMYFCAGQRANNEQFFGPGTRLTVL.

The genes are TRBV4-3 and TRBJ1-4; D may be TRBD1 (5 bases). This CDR3 spans 16 amino acids. Germline lookup yields CDR1 LGHNA and CDR2 YSLEER. V lost 0 bases to trimming and J lost 8 bases, with 16 bases between them. CDR3 sequence (DNA): TGCGCCAGCAGCCAAGATATGGGGAGGGGAACAGAAAAACTGTTTTTT. Translated, it gives CASSQDMGRGTEKLFF.

In DNA, the CDR3 is TGTGCCAGCAGTTTAAGAAAGGGGATGAACACTGAAGCTTTCTTT. Translated, it gives CASSLRKGMNTEAFF. V and J are TRBV27 and TRBJ1-1; D is possibly TRBD1 (5 bases). Trimming pared 2 bases from V and 0 bases from J, leaving 10 bases between. This CDR3 contains 15 residues. Germline-derived CDR1 and CDR2 are MNHEY and SMNVEV (reference sequence).